A single T cell receptor beta chain is shown here with its context. The sample comes from a study of blood T cells in healthy people across ages. CDR1 is DFQATT and CDR2 is SNEGSKA in the germline V gene (reference sequence). The length of the CDR3 is 14 residues. V was clipped by 5 bases and J by 0 bases, with 12 bases between them. A sample-barcoded 5' primer and a J-beta primer mix were used in a second PCR of roughly 7 to 12 cycles. Tagging of each cDNA molecule was performed by a template-switch adaptor with 12 random nucleotides. Using its own MiXCR run on the 5' RACE reads, TCRdb lists one record per CDR3 protein. Of approximately 800,000 distinct CDR3 sequences in the sample, approximately 65% were seen once.

The source material was blood. J is TRBJ2-3 and V is TRBV20-1; D perhaps matches TRBD2 (6 bases). The sequence was obtained from a man younger than 45 in good health. The CDR3 loop is CSAGGALSTDTQYF. The CDR3 DNA follows: TGCAGTGCTGGCGGGGCCCTCAGCACAGATACGCAGTATTTT.